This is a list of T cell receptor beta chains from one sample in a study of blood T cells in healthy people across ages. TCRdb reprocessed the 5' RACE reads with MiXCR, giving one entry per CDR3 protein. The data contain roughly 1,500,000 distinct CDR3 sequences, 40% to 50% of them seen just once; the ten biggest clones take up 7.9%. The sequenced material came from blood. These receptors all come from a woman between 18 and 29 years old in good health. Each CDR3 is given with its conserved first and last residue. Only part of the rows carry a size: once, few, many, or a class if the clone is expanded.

cdr3_aa: CASSLGLAGGIQYF
j_call: .
v_call: TRBV6-5
clone_size: few

cdr3_aa: CGSSSIDGYNEQFF
j_call: TRBJ2-1
v_call: TRBV28
clone_size: .

cdr3_aa: CASSLRTGYNSPLHF
j_call: TRBJ1-6
v_call: TRBV7-9
clone_size: few

cdr3_aa: CVSSPTFNEQFF
j_call: TRBJ2-1
v_call: TRBV3-1
clone_size: .

cdr3_aa: CASRTIAEETQYF
j_call: TRBJ2-5
v_call: TRBV6-6
clone_size: few

cdr3_aa: CAGSQHPGQGLRETQYF
j_call: TRBJ2-5
v_call: TRBV6-1
clone_size: once

cdr3_aa: CSATRPSGQTDTQYF
j_call: TRBJ2-3
v_call: TRBV20-1
clone_size: .

cdr3_aa: CASSYEGIAKNIQYF
j_call: TRBJ2-4
v_call: TRBV12-3/TRBV12-4
clone_size: .

cdr3_aa: CASSSPGGPTGEQYF
j_call: TRBJ2-5
v_call: TRBV12-3/TRBV12-4
clone_size: .

cdr3_aa: CASSGTEGGTEAFF
j_call: TRBJ1-1
v_call: TRBV6-1
clone_size: .

cdr3_aa: CASSQDVGLASEQYF
j_call: TRBJ2-7
v_call: TRBV4-1
clone_size: few

cdr3_aa: CASSLGSGQSQETQYF
j_call: TRBJ2-5
v_call: TRBV5-1
clone_size: .

cdr3_aa: CASSPGVGNQPQHF
j_call: TRBJ1-5
v_call: TRBV3-1
clone_size: few

cdr3_aa: CSATRDFTYNEQFF
j_call: TRBJ2-1
v_call: TRBV20-1
clone_size: few

cdr3_aa: CAWQLQTSTDTQYF
j_call: TRBJ2-3
v_call: TRBV30
clone_size: .

cdr3_aa: CASSWSISYEQYF
j_call: TRBJ2-7
v_call: TRBV7-8
clone_size: .

cdr3_aa: CATSRVTGVQPQHF
j_call: TRBJ1-5
v_call: TRBV15
clone_size: .

cdr3_aa: CAGSLGISSYEQYF
j_call: TRBJ2-7
v_call: TRBV7-6
clone_size: .

cdr3_aa: CASSLEDSQETQFF
j_call: TRBJ2-1
v_call: TRBV5-5
clone_size: .

cdr3_aa: CASGALDGAYNEQFF
j_call: TRBJ2-1
v_call: TRBV6-1
clone_size: .

cdr3_aa: CASSPGLAGYFYEQYF
j_call: TRBJ2-7
v_call: TRBV6-5
clone_size: .

cdr3_aa: CASSQVWQIYGYTF
j_call: TRBJ1-2
v_call: TRBV3-1
clone_size: few

cdr3_aa: CAISELLAGVVETQFF
j_call: TRBJ2-1
v_call: TRBV10-3
clone_size: once

cdr3_aa: CASSQASHSYEQYF
j_call: TRBJ2-7
v_call: TRBV4-2
clone_size: few

cdr3_aa: CASSERGLNSPLHF
j_call: TRBJ1-6
v_call: TRBV25-1
clone_size: .

cdr3_aa: CASKVSGGDTQYF
j_call: TRBJ2-3
v_call: TRBV3-1
clone_size: few

cdr3_aa: CASSLVGTASYEQYF
j_call: TRBJ2-7
v_call: TRBV5-1
clone_size: few

cdr3_aa: CASSDGGDRGSEQYF
j_call: TRBJ2-7
v_call: TRBV2
clone_size: .

cdr3_aa: CASSLGPGFLDGYTF
j_call: TRBJ1-2
v_call: TRBV7-2
clone_size: few

cdr3_aa: CASSRQGARYGYTF
j_call: TRBJ1-2
v_call: TRBV28
clone_size: .

cdr3_aa: CASNPRGGGDTGELFF
j_call: TRBJ2-2
v_call: TRBV5-4
clone_size: .

cdr3_aa: CASSPGGGPSPNEQYF
j_call: TRBJ2-5
v_call: TRBV5-1
clone_size: once

cdr3_aa: CASRAGTSSTDTQYF
j_call: TRBJ2-3
v_call: TRBV28
clone_size: .

cdr3_aa: CASSPSPASGAEQFF
j_call: TRBJ2-1
v_call: TRBV3-1
clone_size: .

cdr3_aa: CSAVQGIVETQYF
j_call: TRBJ2-5
v_call: TRBV20-1
clone_size: .

cdr3_aa: CSVDGGETYEQYF
j_call: .
v_call: TRBV29-1
clone_size: .

cdr3_aa: CASSHLRDRGAYEQYF
j_call: TRBJ2-7
v_call: TRBV28
clone_size: few

cdr3_aa: CSARSGSNTGELFF
j_call: TRBJ2-2
v_call: TRBV20-1
clone_size: .

cdr3_aa: CASSFWGPTGAKTEAFF
j_call: TRBJ1-1
v_call: TRBV5-1
clone_size: .

cdr3_aa: CSAGGDRDEQYF
j_call: TRBJ2-7
v_call: TRBV29-1
clone_size: few

cdr3_aa: CAGRRQNQETQYF
j_call: TRBJ2-5
v_call: TRBV28
clone_size: .

cdr3_aa: CATSELGGHYNEQFF
j_call: TRBJ2-1
v_call: TRBV24-1
clone_size: .

cdr3_aa: CASSVDVSDETQYF
j_call: TRBJ2-5
v_call: TRBV9
clone_size: few

cdr3_aa: CASSDETGDYTF
j_call: TRBJ1-2
v_call: TRBV9
clone_size: .

cdr3_aa: CAIGGVYEQYF
j_call: TRBJ2-7
v_call: TRBV10-3
clone_size: .

cdr3_aa: CAISDGVETQYF
j_call: TRBJ2-5
v_call: TRBV10-3
clone_size: .

cdr3_aa: CASSLSYRQGALDTEAFF
j_call: TRBJ1-1
v_call: TRBV27
clone_size: .

cdr3_aa: CASSVSGARQETQYF
j_call: TRBJ2-5
v_call: TRBV9
clone_size: few

cdr3_aa: CASSLGGQGPSFEQYF
j_call: .
v_call: TRBV5-1
clone_size: .

cdr3_aa: CAISYDGRTYGYTF
j_call: TRBJ1-2
v_call: TRBV28
clone_size: few

cdr3_aa: CASGWSLGEQFF
j_call: TRBJ2-1
v_call: TRBV12-5
clone_size: few

cdr3_aa: CASIHRPYGYTF
j_call: TRBJ1-2
v_call: TRBV12-3/TRBV12-4
clone_size: few